The next 13 T cell receptor beta chains were all read from a single sample in a study of cytomegalovirus exposure and HLA in healthy donors. PCR involved 60 Vbeta and 13 Jbeta primers. This table comes from immunoSEQ multiplex PCR, and its TCRdb copy is limited to in-frame clones, with some not included. The top ten clones hold 5.4% of a sample with over 100,000 clones, nearly 70% of them seen once. The source material was PBMCs. The receptors derive from a woman between 65 and 79 years old in good health and CMV-seropositive.

The genes are TRBV2 and TRBJ2-3, with 11 bases that match TRBD2. In germline, CDR1 is SNHLY, CDR2 FYNNEI. V gave up 5 bases and J gave up 6 bases; unmatched junction bases: 4. The CDR3 runs to 14 residues. The CDR3 is CASSYSGGADTQYF. The CDR3 DNA follows: TGTGCCAGCAGTTATAGCGGGGGGGCGGATACGCAGTATTTT.

The chain links TRBV4-1 to TRBJ2-2; D not certain. The CDR3 has 14 residues. Germline assignment: CDR1 MGHRA and CDR2 YSYEKL. V was trimmed by 3 bases and J by 8 bases, leaving 13 bases between them. This CDR3 reads CASSQIWAGGELFF. For the CDR3, the DNA is TGCGCCAGCAGCCAGATCTGGGCTGGAGGGGAGCTGTTTTTT.

This clone has a count of ten or more. V is TRBV5-6 and J is TRBJ1-5; D is ambiguous. The ends were cut back, 3 bases at V and 2 bases at J, with 9 bases in the middle. This CDR3 contains 14 residues. Germline CDR1 reads SGHDT; CDR2 reads YYEEEE. The DNA of the CDR3 is TGTGCCAGCAGCTCTTTGAGTGGCAATCAGCCCCAGCATTTT. This translates into CASSSLSGNQPQHF.

This clone has just one count. The chain joins TRBV6-5 to TRBJ1-2; 8 bases match TRBD1. The CDR3 extends over 14 amino acids. CDR1 and CDR2 from the germline V gene are MNHEY and SVGAGI. J lost 8 bases, V lost 5 bases, and 10 bases had no gene match. The CDR3 here is CASSTLTGAGGYTF. Here the CDR3 DNA reads TGTGCCAGCAGTACTTTGACAGGGGCAGGAGGCTACACCTTC.

This clone occurred a few times. The chain recombines TRBV21-1 with TRBJ2-7; the table gives TRBD1 as D, unverified against the DNA. TRBV21-1 is recorded as a pseudogene. This CDR3 has 14 amino acids. CDR3 sequence (DNA): TGTGCCAGCAAAAAAACAGGGGGTTCCTACGAGCAGTACTTC. This codes for CASKKTGGSYEQYF.

The V call is TRBV6-1, the J call TRBJ2-2; 8 positions match TRBD1. This CDR3 spans 15 amino acids. The V and J ends lost 7 bases and 8 bases, in that order; junction bases with no gene match: 12. Germline V gene lookup returns CDR1 MNHNS and CDR2 SASEGT. DNA for the CDR3: TGTGCCAGCATTTCGGGACAGGCGGGTGCGGGGGAGCTGTTTTTT. It yields the protein CASISGQAGAGELFF.

V and J are TRBV6-1 and TRBJ2-3, with 7 bases matching TRBD1. V trimming: 6 bases; J trimming: 4 bases; junction bases outside the gene matches: 1. The CDR3 runs to 12 residues. Germline V lookup: CDR1 MNHNS, CDR2 SASEGT. CDR3 residues: CASSTGADTQYF. In DNA form, the CDR3 reads TGTGCCAGCAGCACAGGGGCAGATACGCAGTATTTT.

This clone was seen a handful of times. The chain uses TRBV6-6 and TRBJ2-3, with D maybe TRBD1 (5 bases). The V end lost 0 bases, the J end lost 3 bases, and 10 bases lay between the germline ends. Per germline, CDR1 MNHNY and CDR2 SVGAGI (reference sequence). The CDR3 is 15 amino acids. The CDR3 is CASSYSRQTTDTQYF. As DNA, the CDR3 is TGTGCCAGCAGTTACTCGCGACAGACAACAGATACGCAGTATTTT.

V and J are TRBV6-5 and TRBJ2-3; 7 positions agree with TRBD1. V gave up 4 bases and J gave up 7 bases; unmatched junction bases: 11. Germline CDR1 is MNHEY and CDR2 is SVGAGI. The length of the CDR3 is 15 residues. CDR3 coding DNA: TGTGCCAGCAGTTCACAGGGGCGGACGTCGAATACGCAGTATTTT. This codes for CASSSQGRTSNTQYF.

The chain carries TRBV30 and TRBJ2-3; weak D call: TRBD1 (5 bases). Per germline, CDR1 GTSNPN and CDR2 SVGIG (reference sequence). The CDR3 is 11 residues long. The CDR3 reads CAWGNPDTQYF. The CDR3 DNA reads as TGTGCTTGGGGCAACCCGGATACGCAGTATTTT.

This clone occurred once. The V gene is TRBV2, the J gene TRBJ2-7; maybe TRBD1 (5 bases). The V and J ends lost 4 bases and 3 bases respectively, with 10 bases between them. Germline CDR1 SNHLY, CDR2 FYNNEI. The CDR3 is 13 amino acids. CDR3 in DNA: TGTGCCAGCAGTGTGGCAGGGTACTACGAGCAGTACTTC. It yields the protein CASSVAGYYEQYF.

V and J are TRBV30 and TRBJ1-5; tentative D call: TRBD1 (6 bases). V was trimmed by 1 base and J by 4 bases, leaving 23 bases between them. Germline CDR1 reads GTSNPN; CDR2 reads SVGIG (reference sequence). This CDR3 has 18 amino acids. CDR3 in DNA: TGTGCCTGGAGTGACTATAGGCTCAGGGGAAGTAGTAATCAGCCCCAGCATTTT. Translation: CAWSDYRLRGSSNQPQHF.

J is TRBJ1-2 and V is TRBV29-1; D remains ambiguous. The CDR3 loop spans 12 amino acids. Germline CDR1 SQVTM, CDR2 ANQGSEA. The germline V and J ends were trimmed by 5 bases and 3 bases, with 10 bases remaining between them. This chain's CDR3 is CSVLPGDYGYTF. Here the CDR3 DNA reads TGCAGCGTTCTCCCCGGGGACTATGGCTACACCTTC.